This T cell receptor (beta chain) was recovered during a study of blood T cell repertoires in COVID-19. The V end lost 0 bases, the J end lost 5 bases, and 6 bases lay between the germline ends. CDR1 and CDR2 from the germline V gene are SGHRS and YFSETQ. The CDR3 is 13 amino acids. Some clones are missing from TCRdb's copy, which holds only in-frame ones; the method was immunoSEQ multiplex PCR. The sample consists of approximately 220,000 clones, more than 75% of them appearing once. This TCR was sampled from a man in his sixties with acute or convalescent COVID-19. Sequencing was performed on peripheral blood. This chain links TRBV5-1 with TRBJ2-1; D ambiguous. The CDR3 DNA follows: TGCGCCAGCAGCTTGGTGGCCAACAATGAGCAGTTCTTC. Its translation is CASSLVANNEQFF.